The clone carrying this TCR beta chain was recorded a few times. This sample stems from a study of blood T cell repertoires in COVID-19. Looking at the study overall: The origin of the acute and convalescent COVID-19 samples was the United States, Italy and Spain.

In the authors' workflow: Counts of nucleated cells, estimated from reference gene primer amplification, were obtained. The assay was immunoSEQ multiplex PCR, and TCRdb's table has in-frame clones only and misses some. V and J calls and clone size are those listed in that table; D and trimming were worked out from the DNA. The sample lists 150,000 to 200,000 clones, about 86% occurring once. This CDR3 is built from 14 residues. V lost 6 bases, J lost 6 bases, and 8 bases stayed unmatched. CDR1 and CDR2 (germline): KGHSH, LQKENI. The chain couples TRBV18 to TRBJ2-1; 7 bases are shared with TRBD2. Sequencing was done on a sample of peripheral blood. The source of this sequence is a man between 60 and 75 years old with acute or convalescent COVID-19. The CDR3 bases are TGTGCCAGCTCTAGACACCCGGGGGGCAATGAGCAGTTCTTC. Its protein product is CASSRHPGGNEQFF.